The 20 T cell receptor beta chains presented below share a single source sample, sequenced in a study of T cell responses to AZD1222 COVID-19 vaccine. The table came from immunoSEQ multiplex PCR; TCRdb's copy has only in-frame clones and leaves some out. The sample contains around 100,000 clones, just under 90% of which appear only once. The input for sequencing was peripheral blood, taken on day 0 of AZD1222 vaccination. The receptor set was obtained from an adult in good health.

The genes are TRBV6-5 and TRBJ2-7; 8 bases map to TRBD1. V lost 8 bases to trimming and J lost 2 bases; unmatched junction nucleotides: 11. The CDR3 is 15 residues long. Looked up from germline, CDR1 is MNHEY and CDR2 is SVGAGI. This CDR3 is CASAGTGGRAYEQYF. The CDR3 coding sequence is TGTGCCAGCGCAGGTACAGGGGGTAGAGCCTACGAGCAGTACTTC.

This clone was recorded only once. V and J are TRBV29-1 and TRBJ2-1, with no clear D. This CDR3 contains 12 residues. The V and J ends lost 4 bases and 3 bases respectively, with 7 bases between them. In germline, CDR1 is SQVTM, CDR2 ANQGSEA. CDR3 loop: CSVGSNYNEQFF. The CDR3 DNA reads TGCAGCGTTGGGTCAAACTACAATGAGCAGTTCTTC.

The chain has TRBV5-1 and TRBJ1-6; D is possibly TRBD1 (6 bases). The CDR3 is made up of 14 amino acids. The V end was cut by 4 bases, the J end by 10 bases, with 15 bases between. The V gene's germline CDR1 is SGHRS and CDR2 YFSETQ. The CDR3 DNA is TGCGCCAGCAGCCAGGACAGAGTACGCTCACCCCTCCACTTT. This translates into CASSQDRVRSPLHF.

The CDR3 sequence is CASSYFPTSNYGYTF. The CDR3, as DNA: TGTGCCAGCAGTTACTTCCCGACATCTAACTATGGCTACACCTTC. The V and J genes are TRBV6-6 and TRBJ1-2; D remains unclear. The germline V gene encodes CDR1 MNHNY and CDR2 SVGAGI (reference sequence). This CDR3 spans 15 amino acids. The V end lost 1 base, the J end lost 0 bases, and 9 bases lay between the germline ends.

The gene calls are TRBV28 and TRBJ2-1; TRBD2 agrees at 8 bases. The CDR3 has 15 amino acids. The junction had 13 bases not matched to a gene; V was cut back by 6 bases and J by 9 bases. CDR1 and CDR2 from the germline V gene are MDHEN and SYDVKM. Here the CDR3 reads CASSRSGALLSEQFF. In nucleotides, the CDR3 is TGTGCCAGCAGCCGTAGCGGGGCCCTTCTCAGTGAGCAGTTCTTC.

This clone was detected once. The chain combines TRBV19 with TRBJ1-5; D gene ambiguous. Trimming removed 2 bases from V and 5 bases from J, with 4 bases in between. The CDR3 covers 12 residues. CDR1 LNHDA and CDR2 SQIVND come from the germline V gene (reference sequence). CDR3 residues: CASSILDQPQHF. CDR3 sequence (DNA): TGTGCCAGTAGTATATTGGATCAGCCCCAGCATTTT.

The chain couples TRBV6-5 to TRBJ1-5; D is undetermined. This CDR3 is built from 14 residues. Germline V gives CDR1 MNHEY, CDR2 SVGAGI. V lost 5 bases and J 0 bases, leaving 8 bases between the germline ends. DNA of the CDR3: TGTGCCAGCAGTCGAATCGCTAGCAATCAGCCCCAGCATTTT. Its translation: CASSRIASNQPQHF.

The V gene is TRBV13, the J gene TRBJ1-4; TRBD1 agrees at 7 bases. The trim removed 3 bases at V and 9 bases at J, leaving 4 bases unmatched. The CDR3 has 13 residues. The V gene's germline CDR1 is PRHDT and CDR2 FYEKMQ (reference sequence). As DNA, the CDR3 is TGTGCCAGCAGCTTTCGGGACAGACAAAAACTGTTTTTT. Translated, it gives CASSFRDRQKLFF. Together with reference TRBV13 and TRBJ1-4, the CDR3 gives the full variable domain: AAGVIQSPRHLIKEKRETATLKCYPIPRHDTVYWYQQGPGQDPQFLISFYEKMQSDKGSIPDRFSAQQFSDYHSELNMSSLELGDSALYFCASSFRDRQKLFFGSGTQLSVL.

A single count supports this clone. V gene TRBV3-1 (or the pseudogene TRBV3-2) combines with J gene TRBJ2-7; a possible D gene is TRBD1 (6 bases). Germline CDR1 reads LGHDT; CDR2 reads YNNKEL (reference sequence). Trimming took off 3 bases at V and 4 bases at J, with 10 bases between the two ends. The CDR3 runs 13 residues. The CDR3 DNA follows: TGTGCCAGCAGCCACCGAACAGGGTACGAGCAGTACTTC. Translated: CASSHRTGYEQYF.

This clone was counted a few times. Other DNA sequences within the sample encode an identical CDR3. The J gene is TRBJ1-5, the V gene TRBV27; 11 bases are a match to TRBD1. V gave up 0 bases and J gave up 4 bases; unmatched junction bases: 2. Germline loops: CDR1 MNHEY, CDR2 SMNVEV (reference sequence). CDR3 length: 16 residues. The CDR3 DNA sequence: TGTGCCAGCAGTTTATCGGGGACAGGGGGGAATCAGCCCCAGCATTTT. Residues: CASSLSGTGGNQPQHF.

The gene calls are TRBV28 and TRBJ1-3; D not resolved. From germline, CDR1 is MDHEN and CDR2 SYDVKM. V lost 1 base, J lost 2 bases, and 6 bases lay in between. The CDR3 is 14 residues long. The CDR3 loop is CASSLLGAGNTIYF. The CDR3 coding sequence is TGTGCCAGCAGTTTATTAGGAGCTGGAAACACCATATATTTT.

The chain couples TRBV28 to TRBJ1-5, with TRBD1 as a possible D gene (5 bases). The germline V gene has CDR1 MDHEN and CDR2 SYDVKM. V gave up 8 bases and J gave up 4 bases, with 15 bases separating them. The CDR3 totals 14 residues. Here the CDR3 reads CASAPPRQNQPQHF. CDR3 bases: TGTGCCAGCGCACCCCCGCGACAGAATCAGCCCCAGCATTTT.

In this sample, this clone turned up a few times. The chain couples TRBV10-3 to TRBJ1-1; D is ambiguous. The germline CDR1 and CDR2 sequences are ENHRY and SYGVKD. The CDR3 is 13 amino acids. V was cut by 4 bases and J by 0 bases, with 6 bases left in between. DNA of the CDR3: TGTGCCATCAGTGTGCAGATGAACACTGAAGCTTTCTTT. It codes for CAISVQMNTEAFF.

The CDR3 spells CASVKEGIYGYTF. CDR3 nucleotides: TGTGCCAGCGTTAAGGAGGGGATCTATGGCTACACCTTC. The chain links TRBV5-5 to TRBJ1-2; possible D gene TRBD1, 5 bases. Germline V CDR1 and CDR2: SGHKS, YYEKEE (reference sequence). CDR3 size: 13 residues. V lost 7 bases and J lost 4, with 14 bases in between.

The V gene is TRBV10-3, the J gene TRBJ1-6; 8 positions match TRBD1. The CDR3 length is 13 residues. The germline CDR1 and CDR2 sequences are ENHRY and SYGVKD. V shed 3 bases and J 14 bases; nucleotides not matched to a gene: 6. The CDR3 reads CAISEGQGGALHF. DNA of the CDR3: TGTGCCATCAGTGAAGGACAGGGAGGGGCCCTCCACTTT.

This rearrangement joins TRBV6-1 to TRBJ2-7, with D unclear. The CDR3 totals 14 residues. V gave up 1 base and J gave up 3 bases, with 10 bases separating them. From germline, CDR1 is MNHNS and CDR2 SASEGT. This CDR3 reads CASSEEYFSYEQYF. In nucleotides, the CDR3 is TGTGCCAGCAGTGAAGAATACTTCAGCTACGAGCAGTACTTC.

The chain has TRBV2 and TRBJ1-3, with TRBD1 matching over 9 bases. The V and J ends lost 6 bases and 2 bases, in that order; junction bases with no gene match: 11. The CDR3 runs 17 residues. Looked up from germline, CDR1 is SNHLY and CDR2 is FYNNEI. CDR3 amino acids: CASRRTRQGEAGNTIYF. Written as DNA, the CDR3 is TGTGCCAGCAGGAGGACCCGACAGGGGGAGGCTGGAAACACCATATATTTT.

The V and J genes are TRBV29-1 and TRBJ2-7, with a tentative D call TRBD2 (5 bases). V was cut by 4 bases and J by 6 bases, with 22 bases left in between. The CDR3 is 15 amino acids. Germline V lookup: CDR1 SQVTM, CDR2 ANQGSEA. CDR3 DNA sequence: TGCAGCGTTGCGGAGCCGGGCCGACGCGGGTTCGAGCAGTACTTC. Translating it yields CSVAEPGRRGFEQYF.

The sample holds one count of this clone. This sequence joins TRBV29-1 and TRBJ1-1; D is possibly TRBD1 (5 bases). This CDR3 has 11 residues. Germline CDR1 and CDR2: SQVTM and ANQGSEA. The V end lost 5 bases, the J end lost 8 bases, and 12 bases lay between the germline ends. The CDR3, as DNA: TGCAGCGTTCGGATAGGGGTAGAAGCTTTCTTT. Amino acid sequence: CSVRIGVEAFF.

The chain couples TRBV7-8 to TRBJ2-5; D is possibly TRBD1 or TRBD2 (5 bases each). The germline V gene encodes CDR1 SGHVS and CDR2 FQNEAQ. The CDR3 has 12 amino acids. The V gene lost 0 bases and the J gene lost 7 bases, with 6 bases spanning the gap. The CDR3 region has the DNA TGTGCCAGCAGCTTAGCTGGGGGGACCCAGTACTTC. Translating it yields CASSLAGGTQYF.